The rows below give T cell receptor beta chains drawn from one sample of a study of cytomegalovirus exposure and HLA in healthy donors. TCRdb keeps only in-frame clones here, not all; method: immunoSEQ multiplex PCR. The table records around 180,000 clones, around 85% of them present only once. The material sequenced was PBMCs. The receptor source for this set is a man between 18 and 29 years old in good health and CMV-seronegative. CDR3s include the opening cysteine and the closing phenylalanine or tryptophan. The order of the fields is J gene, V gene, clone size, D gene, CDR3 DNA, CDR3 protein. A D gene is named only where the DNA matches it firmly. Part of the rows lack a size; the others show once, few, many or a class for expanded clones.

TRBJ2-1,TRBV10-3,.,.,TGTGCCATCAGTGAGTCGACAGTGGGCTCCTACAATGAGCAGTTCTTC,CAISESTVGSYNEQFF
TRBJ2-2,TRBV28,.,.,TGTGCCAGCAGGCGGTATTTGAGAGGAAACACCGGGGAGCTGTTTTTT,CASRRYLRGNTGELFF
TRBJ2-2,TRBV2,.,TRBD1,TGTGCCAGCAGGGGACAGGGGGCACCCACCGGGGAGCTGTTTTTT,CASRGQGAPTGELFF
TRBJ1-1,TRBV11-2,.,.,TGTGCCAGCAGCTTAGCCCAGGGCACTGAAGCTTTCTTT,CASSLAQGTEAFF
TRBJ2-7,TRBV5-6,.,.,TGTGCCAGCAGCTTGCCTCGTAACGAGCAGTACTTC,CASSLPRNEQYF
TRBJ1-6,TRBV7-9,few,.,TGTGCCAGCAGCTTTCCAAATTCACCCCTCCACTTT,CASSFPNSPLHF
TRBJ2-3,TRBV6-5,.,.,TGTGCCAGCAGGCGCGGACTCACAGATACGCAGTATTTT,CASRRGLTDTQYF
TRBJ2-1,TRBV25-1,.,.,TGTGCCAGCAGTGTTTGGGGCAGGTACAATGAGCAGTTCTTC,CASSVWGRYNEQFF
TRBJ2-2,TRBV7-8,.,TRBD2,TGTGCCAGCAGCGGACGGACTAGCGGGGGCCTCCCAGGGAGGAACACCGGGGAGCTGTTTTTT,CASSGRTSGGLPGRNTGELFF
TRBJ2-1,TRBV28,.,TRBD2,TGTGCCAGCAGTTTATTTATGGGGGCGGGGGGAATGGAGGAGCAGTTCTTC,CASSLFMGAGGMEEQFF